The 23 T cell receptor beta chains below come from one sample, sequenced in a study of T cell responses to AZD1222 COVID-19 vaccine. TCRdb's copy holds only in-frame clones and misses some; the assay was immunoSEQ multiplex PCR. The repertoire holds about 140,000 clones, with over 85% as singletons. Specimen: peripheral blood, collected on day 0 of MenACWY control vaccination. These receptors were obtained from an adult in good health.

The genes are TRBV7-8 and TRBJ1-1; TRBD1 is a possible D gene (5 bases). CDR1 SGHVS and CDR2 FQNEAQ come from the germline V gene. The germline V and J ends were trimmed by 5 bases and 4 bases, with 14 bases remaining between them. This CDR3 region has 14 residues. As DNA, the CDR3 is TGTGCCAGCAGCCCCCAGGGCCCTTTCACTGAAGCTTTCTTT. The encoded protein is CASSPQGPFTEAFF. The full variable domain, its missing parts supplied by reference TRBV7-8 and TRBJ1-1, is GAGVSQSPRYKVAKRGQDVALRCDPISGHVSLFWYQQALGQGPEFLTYFQNEAQLDKSGLPSDRFFAERPEGSVSTLKIQRTQQEDSAVYLCASSPQGPFTEAFFGQGTRLTVV.

This sequence joins TRBV27 and TRBJ2-7; TRBD1 might be the D (6 bases). The CDR3 length is 16 residues. Trimming left V 3 bases short and J 0 bases short, with 15 bases between. Germline CDR1 and CDR2: MNHEY and SMNVEV (reference sequence). The CDR3 protein is CASSFSSGTHSYEQYF. For the CDR3, the DNA is TGTGCCAGCAGTTTCTCATCCGGGACACACTCCTACGAGCAGTACTTC.

The chain couples TRBV4-1 to TRBJ2-7; D remains ambiguous. From germline, CDR1 is MGHRA and CDR2 YSYEKL. With 4 bases removed from V and 3 bases from J, the gap between germline ends came to 13 bases. The CDR3 contains 14 residues. DNA of the CDR3: TGCGCCAGCAGCCCAGGAATCGGTATCTACGAGCAGTACTTC. It translates to CASSPGIGIYEQYF.

In nucleotides, the CDR3 is TGTGCCAGCAGTCCACTAGCGGGACGCCGGGGGGAGACCCAGTACTTC. As protein: CASSPLAGRRGETQYF. The chain recombines TRBV27 with TRBJ2-5; 10 bases fit TRBD2. Germline loops: CDR1 MNHEY, CDR2 SMNVEV (reference sequence). Unmatched junction bases numbered 11, after V lost 5 bases and J lost 5 bases. The CDR3 has 16 amino acids.

V usage is TRBV5-5 and J usage is TRBJ1-2; D remains ambiguous. Trimming cost V 3 bases and J 8 bases, with 11 bases left between them. This CDR3 comprises 12 residues. CDR1 and CDR2 from the germline V gene are SGHKS and YYEKEE (reference sequence). The CDR3 nucleotides read TGTGCCAGCAGCTCCCGGTTTTGGGGCTACACCTTC. This translates into CASSSRFWGYTF.

The chain joins TRBV7-8 to TRBJ2-5; 10 positions agree with TRBD2. The germline V gene encodes CDR1 SGHVS and CDR2 FQNEAQ. The CDR3 has 18 residues. Unmatched junction bases numbered 9, after V lost 1 base and J lost 1 base. The CDR3 DNA follows: TGTGCCAGCAGCTTAGATCTTGAGCGGGAGGGCTTCCAAGAGACCCAGTACTTC. Translating it yields CASSLDLEREGFQETQYF.

The chain has TRBV5-7 and TRBJ1-4; D is possibly TRBD1 (6 bases). TRBV5-7 is filed as an ORF, its function uncertain. The CDR3 has 16 residues. Between the trimmed V and J ends, which lost 4 bases and 4 bases, there was a span of 17 bases. Here the CDR3 DNA reads TGTGCCAGCAGCCCCCTGCGGGGGCGGGGTAATGAAAAACTGTTTTTT. It is translated as CASSPLRGRGNEKLFF.

V is TRBV9 and J is TRBJ2-7; a possible D gene is TRBD1 (5 bases). The CDR3 extends over 14 amino acids. V shed 0 bases and J shed 4 bases, with 11 bases lying between them. Germline values: CDR1 SGDLS, CDR2 YYNGEE. The chain's CDR3 is CASSVEGSRYEQYF. CDR3 nucleotides: TGTGCCAGCAGCGTAGAGGGGTCGAGGTACGAGCAGTACTTC.

V usage is TRBV5-4 and J usage is TRBJ2-3; 7 bases align to TRBD1. CDR1 is SGHNT and CDR2 is YYREEE in the germline V gene (reference sequence). Trimming removed 2 bases from V and 1 base from J; junction bases left unmatched: 1. The CDR3 is made up of 14 amino acids. In nucleotides, the CDR3 is TGTGCCAGCAGCTTTGGACAGGGCACAGATACGCAGTATTTT. It translates to CASSFGQGTDTQYF.

V usage is TRBV4-3 and J usage is TRBJ1-5; D is undetermined. Germline lookup yields CDR1 LGHNA and CDR2 YSLEER. Trimming removed 4 bases at V and 0 bases at J, with 10 bases between. This CDR3 has 15 residues. CDR3 loop: CASSPQPYSNQPQHF. The CDR3, as DNA: TGCGCCAGCAGCCCTCAGCCTTATAGCAATCAGCCCCAGCATTTT.

The rearrangement uses TRBV5-4 and TRBJ1-3; possible D gene TRBD1, 6 bases. The germline V gene encodes CDR1 SGHNT and CDR2 YYREEE (reference sequence). This CDR3 has 16 residues. Between the trimmed V and J ends, which lost 4 bases and 1 base, there was a span of 15 bases. This chain's CDR3 is CASSDGKGGSGNTIYF. CDR3 sequence (DNA): TGTGCCAGCAGCGACGGAAAGGGGGGATCTGGAAACACCATATATTTT.

The DNA for the CDR3 is TGTGCCAGCAGCCGCCGGGGGGCGGTCACCGGGGAGCTGTTTTTT. Its protein product is CASSRRGAVTGELFF. The rearrangement links TRBV5-4 to TRBJ2-2, with TRBD2 as a possible D gene (7 bases). Trimming stripped 4 bases from V and 4 bases from J, with 14 bases between. The CDR3 length is 15 residues. Germline V lookup: CDR1 SGHNT, CDR2 YYREEE (reference sequence).

The chain carries TRBV6-5 and TRBJ2-7; 9 nucleotides agree with TRBD1. This CDR3 has 14 amino acids. Trimming removed 6 bases from V and 9 bases from J; junction bases left unmatched: 12. Germline lookup yields CDR1 MNHEY and CDR2 SVGAGI. The CDR3, as DNA: TGTGCCAGCAGCCATGAGACAGGGGGAGCCCGGCAGTACTTC. As protein: CASSHETGGARQYF.

This clone has just a few counts. The V and J genes are TRBV28 and TRBJ2-1; the D gene is possibly TRBD1 (6 bases). CDR1 and CDR2 (germline): MDHEN, SYDVKM. Trimming cost V 4 bases and J 4 bases, with 11 bases left between them. The CDR3 has 14 residues. CDR3 protein: CASSYTGTYNEQFF. The CDR3 DNA reads TGTGCCAGCAGTTATACGGGGACATACAATGAGCAGTTCTTC.

This sequence joins TRBV7-6 and TRBJ2-7; 9 positions agree with TRBD1. In germline, CDR1 is SGHVS, CDR2 FNYEAQ. This CDR3 spans 14 amino acids. The V and J ends lost 3 bases and 4 bases, in that order; junction bases with no gene match: 4. CDR3 amino acids: CASSFTGGSYEQYF. Written as DNA, the CDR3 is TGTGCCAGCAGCTTTACAGGGGGCTCGTACGAGCAGTACTTC.

This clone showed up just once. V gene TRBV19 combines with J gene TRBJ2-3, with 7 bases aligning to TRBD1. This CDR3 is built from 12 residues. Per the germline V gene, CDR1 is LNHDA and CDR2 is SQIVND (reference sequence). V dropped 6 bases and J dropped 11; count of bases not matched to a gene: 8. In DNA, the CDR3 is TGTGCCAGTAGATCCGACAGGGTCAAGCAGTATTTT. Amino acids: CASRSDRVKQYF.

The V gene is TRBV2, the J gene TRBJ1-5; D possibly corresponds to TRBD1 (6 bases). CDR1 and CDR2 (germline): SNHLY, FYNNEI. Trimming pared 5 bases from V and 3 bases from J, leaving 14 bases between. The length of the CDR3 is 15 residues. CDR3 in amino acids: CASSLTGGTNQPQHF. In DNA, the CDR3 is TGTGCCAGCAGTTTGACAGGAGGAACCAATCAGCCCCAGCATTTT.

This chain connects TRBV7-9 to TRBJ2-7; 7 bases line up with TRBD1. V dropped 5 bases and J dropped 3; count of bases not matched to a gene: 7. CDR1 is SEHNR, CDR2 FQNEAQ, per germline (reference sequence). The CDR3 has 14 residues. The CDR3 is CASSLGQPSYEQYF. In nucleotides, the CDR3 is TGTGCCAGCAGCCTGGGACAGCCCAGCTACGAGCAGTACTTC.

This clone appeared a few times. J is TRBJ1-6 and V is TRBV5-1; D unclear. This CDR3 is built from 15 residues. V lost 1 base and J lost 5, with 10 bases in between. Germline lookup yields CDR1 SGHRS and CDR2 YFSETQ. This CDR3 reads CASSLSVGDNSPLHF. The CDR3 DNA sequence: TGCGCCAGCAGCTTGTCGGTAGGAGATAATTCACCCCTCCACTTT.

This chain joins TRBV7-9 and TRBJ1-2, with unresolved D. Looked up from germline, CDR1 is SEHNR and CDR2 is FQNEAQ (reference sequence). V was clipped by 7 bases and J by 4 bases, with 16 bases between them. CDR3 length equals 14 residues. The CDR3 DNA reads as TGTGCCAGCACTGAGGGAACGGGGAGCTATGGCTACACCTTC. This translates into CASTEGTGSYGYTF.

The chain employs TRBV30 and TRBJ1-5, with D maybe TRBD1 (6 bases). CDR1 and CDR2 from the germline V gene are GTSNPN and SVGIG (reference sequence). This CDR3 spans 16 amino acids. Trimming cost V 4 bases and J 0 bases, with 16 bases left between them. The CDR3 loop reads CAWTGRDTHSNQPQHF. Written as DNA, the CDR3 is TGTGCCTGGACCGGCCGGGACACACATAGCAATCAGCCCCAGCATTTT.

The rearrangement joins TRBV5-1 to TRBJ2-1; 7 bases match TRBD2. The germline gives CDR1 SGHRS, CDR2 YFSETQ. V dropped 0 bases and J dropped 2; count of bases not matched to a gene: 5. CDR3 length: 16 amino acids. CDR3 nucleotides: TGCGCCAGCAGCTTGGCGGGGGGTTTGACCTACAATGAGCAGTTCTTC. This sequence encodes CASSLAGGLTYNEQFF.

The J gene is TRBJ2-7, the V gene TRBV12-3 or TRBV12-4; TRBD1 is a possible D gene (6 bases). CDR3 length equals 13 residues. Between the trimmed V and J ends, which lost 6 bases and 6 bases, there was a span of 15 bases. The CDR3 sequence: CASSRTEGGEQYF. CDR3 nucleotide sequence: TGTGCCAGCAGCCGGACAGAAGGAGGCGAGCAGTACTTC.